This is a list of T cell receptor beta chains from one sample in a study of T cells after yellow fever vaccination. TCRdb passed the 5' RACE reads through MiXCR, listing each CDR3 protein once. Among about 320,000 distinct CDR3 sequences listed, 3.5% to 4.5% were seen once. The sequenced sample was PBMCs, obtained 15 days after the yellow fever booster vaccination. The receptor source for this set is a man aged 18-30 years who received the YFV17D yellow fever vaccine. Each CDR3 is given with its conserved first and last residue. The D gene is left open where the match is weak. Only some rows state a clone size, as once, few, many or a class for expanded clones.

TGCAGTGCTAGAGGACAGATCACAGATACGCAGTATTTT CSARGQITDTQYF TRBV20-1 . TRBJ2-3 .
TGCAGCGTAGGGACAGGGCGGTACACCGGGGAGCTGTTTTTT CSVGTGRYTGELFF TRBV29-1 many TRBJ2-2 TRBD1
TGTGCCAGCAGCTTAGATCCGACGGGAACCGCAGATACGCAGTATTTT CASSLDPTGTADTQYF TRBV7-2 few TRBJ2-3 .
TGCGCCAGCAGCTCGACAGGGGTAGATACGCAGTATTTT CASSSTGVDTQYF TRBV5-1 few TRBJ2-3 TRBD1
TGTGCCAGCACCCTAGGACAGCACTACACTGAGGGGACTGAAGCTTTCTTT CASTLGQHYTEGTEAFF TRBV6-6 . TRBJ1-1 .
TGTGCCAGCAGTCAGAGGACCGTAGGGGAAGGAGCAGATACGCAGTATTTT CASSQRTVGEGADTQYF TRBV25-1 . TRBJ2-3 .
TGTGCCAGCAGCCCGCGGGGGGCGGTTCGGCCCTACAATGAGCAGTTCTTC CASSPRGAVRPYNEQFF TRBV7-9 many TRBJ2-1 TRBD2
TGTGCCAGCAGCTTAGCGCTAACTAGCGGGGGCCAAGAAACCCAGTACTTC CASSLALTSGGQETQYF TRBV7-9 many TRBJ2-5 TRBD2
TGTGCCAGCAGGCAAGACAGGTACCAAGAGACCCAGTACTTC CASRQDRYQETQYF TRBV12-3/TRBV12-4 many TRBJ2-5 .
TGCAGTGCCCTGCTGGTCTCCTACAATGAGCAGTTCTTC CSALLVSYNEQFF TRBV20-1 few TRBJ2-1 .
TGTGCCAGCAGTTACTCCGGGGGTAGTGAGCAGTTCTTC CASSYSGGSEQFF TRBV6-5 few TRBJ2-1 .
TGTGCCAGCAGGCCCCCGGCTGGCCCGCAGTATTTC CASRPPAGPQYF TRBV12-3/TRBV12-4 . TRBJ2-3 .
TGCAGCGTTGAGATACGGGGTATGACCGGGGAGCTGTTTTTT CSVEIRGMTGELFF TRBV29-1 . TRBJ2-2 .
TGTGCCAGCAGTTTAGCGCAAGCCAGGGGAATCGGGAACACTGAAGCTTTCTTT CASSLAQARGIGNTEAFF TRBV12-3/TRBV12-4 . TRBJ1-1 .
TGTGCCAGCAGTGAAGGGTTGAACATTCAGTACTTC CASSEGLNIQYF TRBV2 few TRBJ2-4 .
TGCGCCAGCAGCCAAGATAGGCCCCAGGGTGCAGCCTGGAATGAGCAGTTCTTC CASSQDRPQGAAWNEQFF TRBV4-3 many TRBJ2-1 .
TGTGCCATCAGTGATTATGGGTTGGGCAGTACCTCCTTTTCCTACGAGCAGTACTTC CAISDYGLGSTSFSYEQYF TRBV10-3 few TRBJ2-7 .
TGTGCCAGCTCACCGTCGACAGGGGGAAAAGGCACTGAAGCTTTCTTT CASSPSTGGKGTEAFF TRBV18 few TRBJ1-1 TRBD1
TGCAGTGCTAAGGACGGGCCTGCGCAGCCCCAGCATTTT CSAKDGPAQPQHF TRBV20-1 many TRBJ1-5 .
TGCGCCAGCAGCCAAGATAGGGTTATTTCACCCCTCCACTTT CASSQDRVISPLHF TRBV4-3 many TRBJ1-6 .
TGTGCCAGCAGCCCTCGACAGTTGGGATACTCTGGGGCCAACGTCCTGACTTTC CASSPRQLGYSGANVLTF TRBV7-3 few TRBJ2-6 .
TGTGCCAGCAGCTACCCAGGCTCATGGAGTGAAAAACTGTTTTTT CASSYPGSWSEKLFF TRBV7-9 many TRBJ1-4 .
TGTGCCACCAGCAGAGATCGGGGGTTGAACTCACCCCTCCACTTT CATSRDRGLNSPLHF TRBV15 many TRBJ1-6 .
TGTGCCAGCAGCCCGTTTAGCGGGGGGGCAAATGAGCAGTTCTTC CASSPFSGGANEQFF TRBV9 few TRBJ2-1 TRBD2
TGTGCCAGCAGTTTAGGGACAGAGCTAAATGAAAAACTGTTTTTT CASSLGTELNEKLFF TRBV6-2/TRBV6-3 . TRBJ1-4 TRBD1
TGTGCCAGCAGTTACTCGGGGCAGGGAGGAGAAAAACTGTTTTTT CASSYSGQGGEKLFF TRBV6-6 . TRBJ1-4 .
TGTGCCAGCAGCGGTATAACTAGCGGGGGGAGCACAGATACGCAGTATTTT CASSGITSGGSTDTQYF TRBV7-3 many TRBJ2-3 TRBD2
TGCGCCAGCAGCTTGAGGGCTTCGAACACCGGGGAGCTGTTTTTT CASSLRASNTGELFF TRBV5-1 many TRBJ2-2 .
TGCGCCAGCAGCGGGAGCTTGGGGGTTAGGCAGGGAATTTACGAGCAGTACTTC CASSGSLGVRQGIYEQYF TRBV4-1 . TRBJ2-7 .
TGCAGCGTTGAATCAGGGGGGGGACCCTACGAGCAGTACTTC CSVESGGGPYEQYF TRBV29-1 few TRBJ2-7 .
TGTGCCAGCATACCCTGGGACGGACGGCCCCAGCATTTT CASIPWDGRPQHF TRBV6-1 few TRBJ1-5 .
TGTGCCATCAGTGGTCCCACTCAGGAAAACACTGAAGCTTTCTTT CAISGPTQENTEAFF TRBV10-3 many TRBJ1-1 .
TGTGCCAGCAAGGTGCGGGGACCCGGCACAGATACGCAGTATTTT CASKVRGPGTDTQYF TRBV5-6 . TRBJ2-3 .
TGCGCCAGCAGCTTGGCCGAACGGGACGGAGCTTCACCCCTCCACTTT CASSLAERDGASPLHF TRBV5-1 few TRBJ1-6 .
TGCAGTGCTAGAGGAATCGACTCCTCCCTTCGCCTAACAGATACGCAGTATTTT CSARGIDSSLRLTDTQYF TRBV20-1 . TRBJ2-3 .
TGTGCCAGCAGCTTAACCCTGGCTACCGCCTCTAATGGAGCTTTCTTT CASSLTLATASNGAFF TRBV7-2 many TRBJ1-1 .
TGTGCCAGCAGCCCTGGTGGGACAGGGACCTACGAGCAGTACTTC CASSPGGTGTYEQYF TRBV27 . TRBJ2-7 TRBD1
TGTGCCACAACCCTACAGGGACAAGAGACCCAGTACTTC CATTLQGQETQYF TRBV24-1 . TRBJ2-5 .
TGTGCCAGCAGCGGCGGGACAGCAGGAAACACCATATATTTT CASSGGTAGNTIYF TRBV5-4 . TRBJ1-3 TRBD1
TGTGCCAGCACCCAGGGGGTTAGCACAGATACGCAGTATTTT CASTQGVSTDTQYF TRBV27 few TRBJ2-3 TRBD1
TGTGCCACCAGTGATTTGGAGGGGGGGGAGACCCAGTACTTC CATSDLEGGETQYF TRBV24-1 . TRBJ2-5 .
TGCGCCAGCAGCCTACAGGGGCATCAGCCCCAGCATTTT CASSLQGHQPQHF TRBV4-1 few TRBJ1-5 TRBD1
TGTGCCAGCAGCCAAGTGGCTGGGGATTCACCCCTCCACTTT CASSQVAGDSPLHF TRBV3-1 many TRBJ1-6 .
TGTGCCAGCAGCTTCGAAGCTAACTATGGCTACACCTTC CASSFEANYGYTF TRBV5-6 many TRBJ1-2 .
TGTGCCAGTAGTACCCGGGCAGGGGGTGATAACTATGGCTACACCTTC CASSTRAGGDNYGYTF TRBV19 . TRBJ1-2 TRBD1
TGTGCCAGCAGCTTAGGTCGGGGACAACTCGATGAGCAGTTCTTC CASSLGRGQLDEQFF TRBV7-2 many TRBJ2-1 .
TGTGCCACCGAAGGACAGGACAGCTCCTACGAGCAGTACTTC CATEGQDSSYEQYF TRBV10-3 . TRBJ2-7 TRBD1